The clone carrying this T cell receptor (beta chain) occurred a few times. TCRdb called the 5' RACE reads again in MiXCR, with one record for every CDR3 protein. Of 450,000 or so distinct CDR3 sequences in the sample, 12% to 15% are singletons; the top ten hold around 0.52%. The entry originates in a study of identical twins. Deletions cut 6 bases from V and 2 bases from J, with 10 bases between. The CDR3 runs 12 residues. Germline assignment: CDR1 DFQATT and CDR2 SNEGSKA (reference sequence). A further study also used this sample, focusing on yellow fever vaccine responses in identical twins.

Specimen: CD4+ T cells sorted from blood. The receptor's source is a woman aged 18 to 35 in good health. The chain employs TRBV20-1 and TRBJ1-2; D remains unclear. The CDR3 reads CSASDTNYGYTF. CDR3 bases: TGCAGTGCCTCTGACACAAACTATGGCTACACCTTC.